The sequence of this T cell receptor (beta chain) was determined in a study of Ad26.COV2.S vaccination and SARS-CoV-2 variants. Across the study: Donor participated within the Ad26.COV2.S arm of the COV1001 trial. Study-wide results and limits: CD8+ and CD4+ T cells specific for spike reportedly responded with substantial breadth after vaccination.

This sample's treatment: about 20 received Ad26.COV2.S at low or high dose, single or two shots; roughly five received placebo; per-sample allocation not given. The study sampled participants on day 63 after the first vaccine or placebo injection. TCRdb keeps only in-frame clones here, not all; method: immunoSEQ multiplex PCR. The data show about 410,000 clones, approximately 90% seen once. As to this clone: Its antigen is as yet unknown.

Looked up from germline, CDR1 is MNHEY and CDR2 is SVGEGT. This CDR3 is built from 14 residues. V lost 3 bases to trimming and J lost 3 bases, with 11 bases between them. The sequence came from a person between 18 and 60 years old who received the Ad26.COV2.S COVID-19 vaccine or a placebo. This sample comprised peripheral blood, obtained in a trial of Ad26.COV2.S vaccine versus placebo. The chain carries TRBV6-2 or TRBV6-3 and TRBJ1-1, with D possibly being TRBD1 (6 bases). CDR3 protein: CASSYRGWYTEAFF. DNA for the CDR3: TGTGCCAGCAGTTATAGGGGGTGGTACACTGAAGCTTTCTTT.